Described below is a single T cell receptor (beta chain) sequence and its context. As yet, its antigen is unknown. The CDR3 has 14 residues. In germline, CDR1 is GTSNPN, CDR2 SVGIG (reference sequence). V lost 3 bases, J lost 4 bases, and 4 bases stayed unmatched. The record originates from a study of T cell clonotyping in hematopoietic cell transplantation. Study findings and constraints: Higher Inverse Simpson Index values in graft donor and pretransplant recipient predicted broader posttransplant TCR diversity. Recipient TCR diversity dropped after transplant; expanded clonotypes rose from day 30 to 180.

Only in-frame clones appear in the TCRdb table, and some are missing; sequencing was by immunoSEQ multiplex PCR. Here the sample spans some 16,000 clones, roughly 91% being singletons. The rearrangement links TRBV30 to TRBJ2-7, with 12 bases fitting TRBD1. The TCR was taken from a man aged 40-50 years in good health. Some clones in this sample may be carry-over from other donors' samples. The sample was peripheral blood mononuclear cells. The CDR3 coding sequence is TGTGCCTGGAGGGGACAGGGGGCACTTTACGAGCAGTACTTC. Translating it yields CAWRGQGALYEQYF.